The T cell receptor beta chain described here comes from a study of CD8+ T cells in alopecia areata. For the study at large: The tofacitinib course ran for 6 to 18 months and was followed by 6 months off drug.

As for this clone: The antigen is not known.

Regarding the study as a whole: Numerous clones, expanded in lesions, remained in scalp and blood during tofacitinib. Lesional tissue from the scalp (especially in alopecia totalis/universalis) showed higher clonality than normal scalp.

The CDR3 is 13 residues long. The germline V gene has CDR1 PRHDT and CDR2 FYEKMQ (reference sequence). V was shortened by 6 bases and J by 3 bases, with 11 bases between the two germline ends. As for treatment: oral pan-JAK inhibitor, 5-10 mg twice daily. Reverse transcription of extracted RNA yielded cDNA, which provided the sequencing template. The data were produced by immunoSEQ multiplex PCR, yet TCRdb's version contains in-frame clones alone and is incomplete. The sample records 120,000 to 150,000 clones, 75% to 85% being singletons. Sample: CD8+ T cells sorted from blood, taken at week 4, from a patient treated with tofacitinib. The rearrangement links TRBV13 to TRBJ1-1; D is possibly TRBD1 (6 bases). This receptor was taken from a human donor with alopecia areata. DNA of the CDR3: TGTGCCAGCAGTTCCGAGGGGGACACTGAAGCTTTCTTT. This codes for CASSSEGDTEAFF.